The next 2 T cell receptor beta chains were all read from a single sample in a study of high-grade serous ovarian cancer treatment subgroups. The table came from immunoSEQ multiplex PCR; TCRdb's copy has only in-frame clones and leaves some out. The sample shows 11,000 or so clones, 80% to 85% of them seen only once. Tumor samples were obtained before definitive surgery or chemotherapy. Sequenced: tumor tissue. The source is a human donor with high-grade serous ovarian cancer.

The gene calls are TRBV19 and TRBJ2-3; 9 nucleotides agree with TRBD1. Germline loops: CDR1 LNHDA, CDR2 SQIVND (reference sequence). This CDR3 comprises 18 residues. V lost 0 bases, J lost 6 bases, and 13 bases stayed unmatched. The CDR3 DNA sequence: TGTGCCAGTAGTATAGATCACTCACAGGGGGCCCCATTGGATACGCAGTATTTT. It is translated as CASSIDHSQGAPLDTQYF.

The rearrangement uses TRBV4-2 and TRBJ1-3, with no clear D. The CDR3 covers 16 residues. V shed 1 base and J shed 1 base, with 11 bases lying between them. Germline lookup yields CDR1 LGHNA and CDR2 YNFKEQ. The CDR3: CASSQVSLISGNTIYF. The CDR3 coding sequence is TGTGCCAGCAGCCAAGTCTCTCTCATATCTGGAAACACCATATATTTT.